The clone carrying this T cell receptor (beta chain) was counted only a few times. Its specificity is unknown. These data come from a study of T cells after yellow fever vaccination. Study findings and constraints: Detected again after the booster were most primary-vaccination clones, at about 96% CD4 and roughly 88% CD8. Clonotypes found in both CD4 and CD8 compartments made up a small share.

With 4 bases removed from V and 2 bases from J, the gap between germline ends came to 13 bases. The CDR3 loop spans 15 amino acids. Germline V CDR1 and CDR2: MGHRA, YSYEKL. Making TCR cDNA involved 5'RACE template switching, which added UMIs and a universal primer site. TCRdb re-analysed the 5' RACE reads in MiXCR, keeping a single row per CDR3 protein. Among about 300,000 distinct CDR3 sequences listed, under 5% were seen once. This chain links TRBV4-1 with TRBJ2-3, with D possibly being TRBD2 (7 bases). Sequenced here: PBMCs, sampled 5 days after the yellow fever booster vaccination. The clonotype comes from a man in his late teens or twenties who received the YFV17D yellow fever vaccine. The CDR3 region is CASSRRGGATDTQYF. The CDR3 region has the DNA TGCGCCAGCAGCCGTAGGGGGGGTGCCACAGATACGCAGTATTTT.